The clone carrying this T cell receptor beta chain was found a few times. Its cognate antigen is unknown. Each sample had at least 6.5 million PBMCs isolated. The data derive from a study of blood T cells in healthy people across ages. V dropped 1 base and J dropped 5 bases, with 7 bases sitting between them. Germline assignment: CDR1 SGDLS and CDR2 YYNGEE. The CDR3 has 13 amino acids. Whole-study findings and limits: In older individuals, TCR beta diversity per million T cells was lower, falling roughly linearly with age. Versus aged donors, long-lived donors had higher diversity and more naive CD4+ cells.

Together with a sample-barcoded 5' primer, a J-beta primer mix was included in a second PCR lasting about 7 to 11 cycles. A tag from a template-switch adaptor with 12 random nucleotides marked each cDNA molecule. TCRdb itself ran the 5' RACE reads through MiXCR, one entry per CDR3 protein. This table has hundreds of thousands of distinct CDR3 sequences, about 43% appearing once. This receptor was obtained from a man at least 80 years old in good health. V and J are TRBV9 and TRBJ2-1; the D is unclear. Input material: blood. The CDR3 DNA reads as TGTGCCAGCAGCGTAAGTTGGGACAATGAGCAGTTCTTC. It translates to CASSVSWDNEQFF.